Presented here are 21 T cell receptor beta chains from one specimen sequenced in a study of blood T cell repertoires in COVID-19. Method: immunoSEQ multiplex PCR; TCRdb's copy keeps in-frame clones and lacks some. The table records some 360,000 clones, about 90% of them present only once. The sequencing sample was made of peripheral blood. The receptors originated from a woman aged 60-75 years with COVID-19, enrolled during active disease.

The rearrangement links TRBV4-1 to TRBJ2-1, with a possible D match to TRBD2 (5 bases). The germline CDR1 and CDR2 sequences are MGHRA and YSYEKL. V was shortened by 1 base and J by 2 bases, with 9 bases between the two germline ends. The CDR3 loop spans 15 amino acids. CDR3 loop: CASSQGLTAYNEQFF. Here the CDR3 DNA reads TGCGCCAGCAGCCAAGGACTAACGGCCTACAATGAGCAGTTCTTC.

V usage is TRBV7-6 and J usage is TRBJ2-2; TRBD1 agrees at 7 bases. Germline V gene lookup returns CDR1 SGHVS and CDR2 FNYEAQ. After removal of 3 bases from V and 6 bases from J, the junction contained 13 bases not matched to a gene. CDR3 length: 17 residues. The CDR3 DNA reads TGTGCCAGCAGCTTCCGACAGGGCCCCACGGGACCCGGGGAGCTGTTTTTT. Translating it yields CASSFRQGPTGPGELFF.

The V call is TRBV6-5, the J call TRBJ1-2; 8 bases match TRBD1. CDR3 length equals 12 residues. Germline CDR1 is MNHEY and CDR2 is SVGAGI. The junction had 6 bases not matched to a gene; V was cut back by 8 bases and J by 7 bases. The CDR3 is CASSQGAFGYTF. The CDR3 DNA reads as TGTGCCAGCTCCCAGGGGGCGTTTGGCTACACCTTC.

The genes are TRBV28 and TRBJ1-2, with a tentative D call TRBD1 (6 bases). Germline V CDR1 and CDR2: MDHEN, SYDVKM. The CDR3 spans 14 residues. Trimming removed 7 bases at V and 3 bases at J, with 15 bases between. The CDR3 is CASTSGGGHYGYTF. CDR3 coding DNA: TGTGCCAGCACCTCGGGTGGGGGCCACTATGGCTACACCTTC.

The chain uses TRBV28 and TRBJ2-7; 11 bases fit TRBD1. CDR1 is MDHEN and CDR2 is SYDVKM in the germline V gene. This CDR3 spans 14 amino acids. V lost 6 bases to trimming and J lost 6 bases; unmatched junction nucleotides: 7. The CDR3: CASRVPGQGVEQYF. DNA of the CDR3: TGTGCCAGCAGGGTACCGGGACAGGGGGTCGAGCAGTACTTC.

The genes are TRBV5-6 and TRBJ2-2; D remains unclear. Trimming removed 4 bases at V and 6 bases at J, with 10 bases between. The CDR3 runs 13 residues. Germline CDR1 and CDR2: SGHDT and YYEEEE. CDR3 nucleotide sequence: TGTGCCAGCAGCCAGGTTATCGCCGGGGAGCTGTTTTTT. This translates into CASSQVIAGELFF.

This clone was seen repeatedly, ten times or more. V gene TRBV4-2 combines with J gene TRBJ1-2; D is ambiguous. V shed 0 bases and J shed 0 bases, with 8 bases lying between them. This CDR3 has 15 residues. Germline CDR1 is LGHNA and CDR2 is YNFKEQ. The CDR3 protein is CASSQDSGTNYGYTF. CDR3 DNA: TGTGCCAGCAGCCAAGATAGCGGGACTAACTATGGCTACACCTTC.

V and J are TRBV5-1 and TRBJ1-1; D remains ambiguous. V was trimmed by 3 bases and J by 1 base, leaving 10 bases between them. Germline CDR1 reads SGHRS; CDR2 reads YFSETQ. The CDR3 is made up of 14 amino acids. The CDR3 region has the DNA TGCGCCAGCAGCTCGACGTCAGGGAACACTGAAGCTTTCTTT. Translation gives CASSSTSGNTEAFF.

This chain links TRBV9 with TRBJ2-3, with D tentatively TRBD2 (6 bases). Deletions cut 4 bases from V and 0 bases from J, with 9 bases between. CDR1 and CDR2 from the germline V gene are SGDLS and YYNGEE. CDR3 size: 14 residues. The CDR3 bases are TGTGCCAGCAGCCCTGGGGGGAGCACAGATACGCAGTATTTT. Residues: CASSPGGSTDTQYF.

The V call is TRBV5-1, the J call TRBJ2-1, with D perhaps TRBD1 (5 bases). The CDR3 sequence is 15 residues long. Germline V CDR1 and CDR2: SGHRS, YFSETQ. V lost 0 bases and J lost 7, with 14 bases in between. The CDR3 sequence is CASSLEGPAENEQFF. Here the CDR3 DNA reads TGCGCCAGCAGCTTGGAGGGGCCCGCCGAAAATGAGCAGTTCTTC. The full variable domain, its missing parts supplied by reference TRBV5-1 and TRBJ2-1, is KAGVTQTPRYLIKTRGQQVTLSCSPISGHRSVSWYQQTPGQGLQFLFEYFSETQRNKGNFPGRFSGRQFSNSRSEMNVSTLELGDSALYLCASSLEGPAENEQFFGPGTRLTVL.

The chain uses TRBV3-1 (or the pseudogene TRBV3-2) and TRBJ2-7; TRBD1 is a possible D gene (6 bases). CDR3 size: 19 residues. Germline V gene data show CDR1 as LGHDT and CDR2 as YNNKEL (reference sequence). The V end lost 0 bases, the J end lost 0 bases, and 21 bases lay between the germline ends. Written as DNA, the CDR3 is TGTGCCAGCAGCCAAGATCCCCCCTCGACAGGTCTTTTCTCCTACGAGCAGTACTTC. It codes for CASSQDPPSTGLFSYEQYF.

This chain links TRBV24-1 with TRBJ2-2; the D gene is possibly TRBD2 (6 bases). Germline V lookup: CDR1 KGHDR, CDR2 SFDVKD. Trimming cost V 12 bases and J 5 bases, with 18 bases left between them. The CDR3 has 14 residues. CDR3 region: CAFRERGGTGELFF. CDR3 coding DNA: TGTGCCTTTCGGGAGAGGGGTGGTACCGGGGAGCTGTTTTTT.

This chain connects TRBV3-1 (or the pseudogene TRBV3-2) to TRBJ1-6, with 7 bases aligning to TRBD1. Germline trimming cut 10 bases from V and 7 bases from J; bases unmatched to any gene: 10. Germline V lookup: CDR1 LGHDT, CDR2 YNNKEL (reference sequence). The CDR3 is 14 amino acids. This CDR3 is CATKPGQSNSPLHF. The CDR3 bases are TGTGCCACCAAACCGGGACAGTCGAATTCACCCCTCCACTTT.

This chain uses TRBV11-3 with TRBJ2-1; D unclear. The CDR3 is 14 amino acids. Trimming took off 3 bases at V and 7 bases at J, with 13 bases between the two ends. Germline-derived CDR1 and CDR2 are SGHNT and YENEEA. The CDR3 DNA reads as TGTGCCAGCAGCTTTGTAAAAACCCTAAATGAGCAGTTCTTC. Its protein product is CASSFVKTLNEQFF.

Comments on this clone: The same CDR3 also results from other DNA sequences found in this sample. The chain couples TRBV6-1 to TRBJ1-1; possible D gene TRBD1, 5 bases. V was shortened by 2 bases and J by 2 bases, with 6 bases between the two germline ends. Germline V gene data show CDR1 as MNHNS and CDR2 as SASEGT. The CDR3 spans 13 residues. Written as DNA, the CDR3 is TGTGCCAGCAGTGAACAGGGTAACACTGAAGCTTTCTTT. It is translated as CASSEQGNTEAFF.

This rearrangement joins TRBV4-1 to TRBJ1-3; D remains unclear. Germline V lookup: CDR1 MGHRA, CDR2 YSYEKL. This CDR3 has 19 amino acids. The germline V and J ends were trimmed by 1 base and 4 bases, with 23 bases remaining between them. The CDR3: CASSQVWRPAVVSGNTIYF. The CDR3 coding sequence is TGCGCCAGCAGCCAAGTGTGGAGGCCGGCAGTCGTGTCAGGAAACACCATATATTTT.

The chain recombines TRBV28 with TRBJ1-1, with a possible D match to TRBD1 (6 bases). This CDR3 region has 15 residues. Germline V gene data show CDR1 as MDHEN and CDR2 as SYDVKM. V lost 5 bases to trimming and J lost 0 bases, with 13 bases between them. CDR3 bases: TGTGCCAGCAGTATCACAGGGCCCCTGAACACTGAAGCTTTCTTT. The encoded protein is CASSITGPLNTEAFF.

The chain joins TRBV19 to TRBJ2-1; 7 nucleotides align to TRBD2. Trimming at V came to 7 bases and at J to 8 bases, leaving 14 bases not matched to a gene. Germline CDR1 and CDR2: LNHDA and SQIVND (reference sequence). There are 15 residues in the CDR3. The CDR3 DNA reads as TGTGCCAGTAACCCTGCGGGGGACCGATACGATGAGCAGTTCTTC. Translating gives CASNPAGDRYDEQFF.

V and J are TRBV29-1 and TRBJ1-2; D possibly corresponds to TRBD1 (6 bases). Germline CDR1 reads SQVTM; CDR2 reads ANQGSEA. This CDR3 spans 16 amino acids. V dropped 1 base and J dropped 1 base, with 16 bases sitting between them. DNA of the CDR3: TGCAGCGTTGAAGCACTTTCAGGGGAGTATAACTATGGCTACACCTTC. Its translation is CSVEALSGEYNYGYTF.

CDR3 coding DNA: TGTGCCAGTAGTGACAGGGGGCATGTGATAGTTGAAGCTTTCTTT. Its translation is CASSDRGHVIVEAFF. The chain combines TRBV19 with TRBJ1-1; TRBD1 agrees at 10 bases. CDR3 length: 15 amino acids. Trimming took 5 bases from V and 7 from J; bases not matched to a gene: 10. Germline CDR1 LNHDA, CDR2 SQIVND (reference sequence).

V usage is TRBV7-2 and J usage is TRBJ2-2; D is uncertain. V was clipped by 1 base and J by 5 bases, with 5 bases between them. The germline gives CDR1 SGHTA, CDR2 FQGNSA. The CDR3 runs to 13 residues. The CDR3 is CASSLVRTGELFF. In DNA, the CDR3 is TGTGCCAGCAGCTTAGTACGGACCGGGGAGCTGTTTTTT.